This is a list of T cell receptor beta chains from one sample in a study of blood T cell repertoires in COVID-19. Profiling relied on immunoSEQ multiplex PCR, and the TCRdb table lists in-frame clones only, not all of them. Of approximately 180,000 clones listed, approximately 88% are singletons. The specimen sequenced was peripheral blood. The receptor set was obtained from a woman aged 40-49 years with COVID-19, enrolled during active disease. CDR3s include the opening cysteine and the closing phenylalanine or tryptophan. The D gene is left open where the match is weak. Rows may omit the clone size; those that give it use once, few, many or a size class.

v_gene: TRBV27
abundance: .
j_gene: TRBJ1-5
d_gene: TRBD1
CDR3aa: CASSLSRGPREQPQHF
CDR3nt: TGTGCCAGCAGTTTATCAAGGGGGCCGAGGGAACAGCCCCAGCATTTT

v_gene: TRBV19
abundance: .
j_gene: TRBJ2-2
d_gene: TRBD2
CDR3aa: CASSITTGLAGGTASTGELFF
CDR3nt: TGTGCCAGTAGTATAACAACGGGACTAGCGGGAGGGACGGCGAGCACCGGGGAGCTGTTTTTT

v_gene: TRBV5-5
abundance: few
j_gene: TRBJ2-7
d_gene: .
CDR3aa: CASSLLGGGDSYEQYF
CDR3nt: TGTGCCAGCAGCTTACTGGGAGGGGGTGACTCCTACGAGCAGTACTTC

v_gene: TRBV12-5
abundance: .
j_gene: TRBJ1-1
d_gene: .
CDR3aa: CASGLVPRVLNTEAFF
CDR3nt: TGTGCTAGTGGTTTGGTACCCCGGGTACTCAACACTGAAGCTTTCTTT

v_gene: TRBV6-5
abundance: few
j_gene: TRBJ1-4
d_gene: .
CDR3aa: CASTPPGTGSEKLFF
CDR3nt: TGTGCCAGCACTCCCCCGGGTACAGGGAGTGAAAAACTGTTTTTT

v_gene: TRBV12-3/TRBV12-4
abundance: many
j_gene: TRBJ2-3
d_gene: TRBD2
CDR3aa: CASSFSGATQYF
CDR3nt: TGTGCCAGCTCTTTTAGCGGGGCTACGCAGTATTTT

v_gene: TRBV19
abundance: .
j_gene: TRBJ2-5
d_gene: .
CDR3aa: CASSILAVQETQYF
CDR3nt: TGTGCCAGTAGTATTTTGGCAGTCCAAGAGACCCAGTACTTC

v_gene: TRBV9
abundance: .
j_gene: TRBJ2-1
d_gene: .
CDR3aa: CASSVDGSTYNEQFF
CDR3nt: TGTGCCAGCAGCGTAGACGGGTCGACTTACAATGAGCAGTTCTTC

v_gene: TRBV5-1
abundance: once
j_gene: TRBJ2-7
d_gene: TRBD1
CDR3aa: CASSQGTGGGGEQYF
CDR3nt: TGCGCCAGCAGCCAGGGGACAGGGGGTGGGGGCGAGCAGTACTTC

v_gene: TRBV6-5
abundance: .
j_gene: TRBJ2-1
d_gene: TRBD2
CDR3aa: CASSSSGGGSREQFF
CDR3nt: TGTGCCAGCAGCTCGAGCGGGGGCGGGAGCCGGGAGCAGTTCTTC

v_gene: TRBV12-2
abundance: .
j_gene: TRBJ1-5
d_gene: .
CDR3aa: CASRFGGQHNQPQHF
CDR3nt: TGTGCAAGTCGCTTCGGAGGACAGCACAATCAGCCCCAGCATTTT

v_gene: TRBV6-5
abundance: .
j_gene: TRBJ1-1
d_gene: .
CDR3aa: CASINHIRSFYGAFF
CDR3nt: TGTGCCAGCATCAATCACATAAGGAGCTTTTATGGAGCTTTCTTT

v_gene: TRBV14
abundance: .
j_gene: TRBJ2-5
d_gene: .
CDR3aa: CASSQVGSAGTEGETQYF
CDR3nt: TGTGCCAGCAGCCAAGTCGGGTCGGCGGGAACAGAGGGAGAGACCCAGTACTTC

v_gene: TRBV7-9
abundance: .
j_gene: TRBJ1-3
d_gene: .
CDR3aa: CASSQQGIRNTIYF
CDR3nt: TGTGCCAGCAGCCAACAGGGTATAAGAAACACCATATATTTT

v_gene: TRBV6-5
abundance: few
j_gene: TRBJ2-1
d_gene: .
CDR3aa: CASRDQGWSNEQFF
CDR3nt: TGTGCCAGCAGGGATCAGGGTTGGAGCAATGAGCAGTTCTTC

v_gene: TRBV19
abundance: .
j_gene: TRBJ2-7
d_gene: TRBD2
CDR3aa: CASARDGAGAYEQYF
CDR3nt: TGTGCCAGTGCCCGGGACGGAGCGGGAGCCTACGAGCAGTACTTC

v_gene: TRBV27
abundance: .
j_gene: TRBJ2-1
d_gene: .
CDR3aa: CASSSPGRGSYNEQFF
CDR3nt: TGTGCCAGCAGCTCCCCAGGGCGCGGAAGCTACAATGAGCAGTTCTTC

v_gene: TRBV9
abundance: .
j_gene: TRBJ2-5
d_gene: .
CDR3aa: CASSVDRGQSQETQYF
CDR3nt: TGTGCCAGCAGCGTAGATAGGGGTCAGAGCCAAGAGACCCAGTACTTC

v_gene: TRBV6-4
abundance: .
j_gene: TRBJ1-2
d_gene: TRBD1
CDR3aa: CASSDSRFGQGRGYTF
CDR3nt: TGTGCCAGCAGTGACTCGCGATTTGGACAGGGACGTGGCTACACCTTC

v_gene: TRBV4-2
abundance: .
j_gene: TRBJ2-7
d_gene: TRBD2
CDR3aa: CASSQGRGLGGAYEQYF
CDR3nt: TGTGCCAGCAGCCAAGGGAGGGGACTAGGAGGTGCCTACGAGCAGTACTTC

v_gene: TRBV11-2
abundance: .
j_gene: TRBJ2-1
d_gene: .
CDR3aa: CASSLVPLSVEQFF
CDR3nt: TGTGCCAGCAGCTTAGTTCCCCTGAGCGTTGAGCAGTTCTTC

v_gene: TRBV24-1
abundance: .
j_gene: TRBJ2-7
d_gene: TRBD1
CDR3aa: CATSDPNRGHTYEQYF
CDR3nt: TGTGCCACCAGTGATCCAAACAGGGGGCACACCTACGAGCAGTACTTC

v_gene: TRBV29-1
abundance: once
j_gene: TRBJ1-2
d_gene: TRBD1
CDR3aa: CSVPTGANYGYTF
CDR3nt: TGCAGCGTTCCCACAGGGGCTAACTATGGCTACACCTTC

v_gene: TRBV4-2
abundance: .
j_gene: TRBJ2-1
d_gene: .
CDR3aa: CASSQDLFTNEQFF
CDR3nt: TGTGCCAGCAGCCAAGATCTATTCACGAATGAGCAGTTCTTC

v_gene: TRBV10-3
abundance: .
j_gene: TRBJ2-1
d_gene: .
CDR3aa: CAIMWSQLYNEQFF
CDR3nt: TGTGCCATCATGTGGAGCCAACTCTACAATGAGCAGTTCTTC

v_gene: TRBV30
abundance: .
j_gene: TRBJ2-3
d_gene: .
CDR3aa: CAWSAPGWDTQYF
CDR3nt: TGTGCCTGGAGTGCCCCGGGATGGGATACGCAGTATTTT

v_gene: TRBV5-8
abundance: .
j_gene: TRBJ1-2
d_gene: .
CDR3aa: CASSFDSGPYGYTF
CDR3nt: TGTGCCAGCAGCTTCGACTCAGGGCCCTATGGCTACACCTTC

v_gene: TRBV7-9
abundance: .
j_gene: TRBJ2-2
d_gene: .
CDR3aa: CASSPGLSYTGELFF
CDR3nt: TGTGCCAGCAGCCCAGGGCTATCTTACACCGGGGAGCTGTTTTTT

v_gene: TRBV18
abundance: .
j_gene: TRBJ2-7
d_gene: TRBD2
CDR3aa: CASSPKIVAGEQYF
CDR3nt: TGTGCCAGCTCACCAAAAATAGTAGCGGGCGAGCAGTACTTC

v_gene: TRBV18
abundance: .
j_gene: TRBJ2-2
d_gene: TRBD1
CDR3aa: CASSPRQGRETGELFF
CDR3nt: TGTGCCAGCTCACCAAGACAGGGGCGAGAAACCGGGGAGCTGTTTTTT

v_gene: TRBV7-9
abundance: .
j_gene: TRBJ1-6
d_gene: .
CDR3aa: CASRREGPKGSPLHF
CDR3nt: TGTGCCAGCAGACGGGAAGGCCCCAAAGGCTCACCCCTCCACTTT

v_gene: TRBV28
abundance: few
j_gene: TRBJ2-5
d_gene: .
CDR3aa: CASQTIGGSGETQYF
CDR3nt: TGTGCCAGCCAGACAATCGGGGGTAGTGGGGAGACCCAGTACTTC

v_gene: TRBV7-9
abundance: .
j_gene: TRBJ1-3
d_gene: .
CDR3aa: CAILPVEAGNTIYF
CDR3nt: TGTGCCATCCTCCCGGTAGAGGCCGGAAACACCATATATTTT

v_gene: TRBV7-9
abundance: .
j_gene: TRBJ1-1
d_gene: TRBD1
CDR3aa: CASSLTPGGGAEAFF
CDR3nt: TGTGCCAGCAGCTTAACCCCGGGAGGGGGCGCAGAAGCTTTCTTT

v_gene: TRBV11-1
abundance: .
j_gene: TRBJ1-3
d_gene: .
CDR3aa: CASSLVPSGTGNTIYF
CDR3nt: TGTGCCAGCAGCTTAGTTCCCTCGGGAACTGGAAACACCATATATTTT

v_gene: TRBV7-2
abundance: once
j_gene: TRBJ2-3
d_gene: .
CDR3aa: CASSLALGGGDTQYF
CDR3nt: TGTGCCAGCAGCTTAGCGCTGGGGGGTGGAGATACGCAGTATTTT

v_gene: TRBV10-2
abundance: .
j_gene: TRBJ1-3
d_gene: TRBD1
CDR3aa: CASARGQDGNTIYF
CDR3nt: TGCGCCAGCGCCAGGGGGCAGGATGGAAACACCATATATTTT

v_gene: TRBV9
abundance: .
j_gene: TRBJ1-2
d_gene: .
CDR3aa: CASSVETGQRHTGYTF
CDR3nt: TGTGCCAGCAGCGTAGAGACAGGTCAGCGTCACACAGGCTACACCTTC

v_gene: TRBV3-1/TRBV3-2
abundance: .
j_gene: TRBJ1-6
d_gene: TRBD1
CDR3aa: CASSDLPGQGLYNSPLHF
CDR3nt: TGTGCCAGCAGCGACCTTCCGGGACAGGGGCTATATAATTCACCCCTCCACTTT

v_gene: TRBV5-8
abundance: few
j_gene: TRBJ1-2
d_gene: .
CDR3aa: CASSLAGSHYGYTF
CDR3nt: TGTGCCAGCAGCTTGGCCGGGAGCCACTATGGCTACACCTTC

v_gene: TRBV7-9
abundance: few
j_gene: TRBJ1-1
d_gene: .
CDR3aa: CASSLDQRMNTEAFF
CDR3nt: TGTGCCAGCAGCTTAGATCAGAGGATGAACACTGAAGCTTTCTTT

v_gene: TRBV7-9
abundance: .
j_gene: TRBJ1-4
d_gene: TRBD1
CDR3aa: CATGTVSKEKLFF
CDR3nt: TGTGCCACCGGGACAGTGTCGAAGGAAAAACTGTTTTTT

v_gene: TRBV2
abundance: .
j_gene: TRBJ2-7
d_gene: TRBD2
CDR3aa: CASTGETTSGIVYEQYF
CDR3nt: TGTGCCAGCACAGGGGAAACGACTAGCGGGATAGTCTACGAGCAGTACTTC

v_gene: TRBV7-3
abundance: .
j_gene: TRBJ1-1
d_gene: TRBD1
CDR3aa: CASSLTGRNTEAFF
CDR3nt: TGTGCCAGCAGCTTGACAGGGAGGAACACTGAAGCTTTCTTT

v_gene: TRBV5-1
abundance: .
j_gene: TRBJ1-1
d_gene: .
CDR3aa: CASSLLSQGPNTEAFF
CDR3nt: TGCGCCAGCAGCCTTTTATCCCAGGGGCCCAACACTGAAGCTTTCTTT

v_gene: TRBV19
abundance: .
j_gene: TRBJ1-5
d_gene: .
CDR3aa: CASSIGGVNNQPQHF
CDR3nt: TGTGCCAGTAGTATAGGGGGGGTTAACAATCAGCCCCAGCATTTT

v_gene: TRBV18
abundance: .
j_gene: TRBJ2-1
d_gene: .
CDR3aa: CASSPILVSYNEQFF
CDR3nt: TGTGCCAGCTCACCCATTCTAGTCTCCTACAATGAGCAGTTCTTC

v_gene: TRBV3-1/TRBV3-2
abundance: .
j_gene: TRBJ1-6
d_gene: .
CDR3aa: CASSQRGGSLNSPLHF
CDR3nt: TGTGCCAGCAGCCAAAGGGGAGGATCACTTAATTCACCCCTCCACTTT

v_gene: TRBV5-1
abundance: once
j_gene: TRBJ2-5
d_gene: .
CDR3aa: CASSLGLRETQYF
CDR3nt: TGCGCCAGCAGCTTGGGCCTTCGGGAGACCCAGTACTTC

v_gene: TRBV6-6
abundance: once
j_gene: TRBJ2-1
d_gene: TRBD2
CDR3aa: CASRRTSGEVVAYNEQFF
CDR3nt: TGTGCCAGCAGACGAACTAGCGGGGAAGTGGTGGCCTACAATGAGCAGTTCTTC

v_gene: TRBV19
abundance: .
j_gene: TRBJ1-3
d_gene: .
CDR3aa: CASSIDTGNTIYF
CDR3nt: TGTGCCAGTAGTATTGACACTGGGAACACCATATATTTT

v_gene: TRBV9
abundance: .
j_gene: TRBJ1-3
d_gene: .
CDR3aa: CASSSPRMGGGRLSGNTIYF
CDR3nt: TGTGCCAGCAGCTCGCCTCGTATGGGTGGAGGGCGACTCTCTGGAAACACCATATATTTT